Below are 10 T cell receptor beta chains sequenced from a single sample in a study of cytomegalovirus exposure and HLA in healthy donors. The PCR ran on 60 Vbeta and 13 Jbeta primers. Generated by immunoSEQ multiplex PCR, the TCRdb table keeps only in-frame clones and is missing some. The sample includes about 130,000 clones, around 73% seen only once; the top ten take around 1.6%. Material: PBMCs. These receptors originate from a female donor in good health and CMV-seronegative.

This chain uses TRBV5-1 with TRBJ1-2; D call uncertain. CDR1 SGHRS and CDR2 YFSETQ come from the germline V gene. The CDR3 sequence is 15 residues long. Trimming shortened V by 2 bases and J by 0 bases, and 11 bases separated the two germline ends. The chain's CDR3 is CASSFGQPANYGYTF. The DNA for the CDR3 is TGCGCCAGCAGCTTTGGGCAGCCAGCTAACTATGGCTACACCTTC. The full variable domain, completed using reference TRBV5-1 and TRBJ1-2, is KAGVTQTPRYLIKTRGQQVTLSCSPISGHRSVSWYQQTPGQGLQFLFEYFSETQRNKGNFPGRFSGRQFSNSRSEMNVSTLELGDSALYLCASSFGQPANYGYTFGSGTRLTVV.

Here the CDR3 DNA reads TGTGCCAGCAGTGAGACTAGCGGTAACAATGAGCAGTTCTTC. It specifies CASSETSGNNEQFF. The chain employs TRBV6-4 and TRBJ2-1; the match to TRBD2 covers 9 bases. The germline V gene encodes CDR1 MRHNA and CDR2 SNTAGT. The J segment lost 5 bases and the V segment lost 3 bases, leaving 2 bases of the junction unmatched. The CDR3 has 14 residues.

The rearrangement uses TRBV30 and TRBJ2-1, with TRBD2 matching 8 bases. The trim removed 5 bases at V and 4 bases at J, leaving 7 bases unmatched. Germline V lookup: CDR1 GTSNPN, CDR2 SVGIG (reference sequence). This CDR3 comprises 14 residues. CDR3 protein: CAWQSGSFYNEQFF. The CDR3 DNA sequence: TGTGCCTGGCAAAGCGGGAGTTTTTACAATGAGCAGTTCTTC.

The chain recombines TRBV5-4 with TRBJ1-3; D is undetermined. The CDR3 extends over 16 amino acids. The ends were cut back, 4 bases at V and 2 bases at J, with 16 bases in the middle. Germline V gene sequence: CDR1 SGHNT, CDR2 YYREEE (reference sequence). CDR3 coding DNA: TGTGCCAGCAGCGTCGACCCGAGGGTTGCTGGAAACACCATATATTTT. Translation: CASSVDPRVAGNTIYF.

The chain couples TRBV30 to TRBJ2-3; D unclear. V was pared by 2 bases and J by 0 bases, with 15 bases between. Germline CDR1 and CDR2: GTSNPN and SVGIG (reference sequence). This CDR3 is 16 amino acids long. Here the CDR3 reads CAWSFSAVQSTDTQYF. The DNA of the CDR3 is TGTGCCTGGAGTTTCTCCGCGGTCCAGAGCACAGATACGCAGTATTTT.

J is TRBJ2-7 and V is TRBV27; D possibly corresponds to TRBD2 (5 bases). This CDR3 has 16 amino acids. V was pared by 5 bases and J by 5 bases, with 22 bases between. Germline CDR1 MNHEY, CDR2 SMNVEV (reference sequence). The chain's CDR3 is CASSPVWTSLPHEQYF. The DNA of the CDR3 is TGTGCCAGCAGTCCTGTCTGGACTTCTCTACCCCACGAGCAGTACTTC.

CDR3 region: CASSSSPGGQPQHF. CDR3 in DNA: TGTGCCAGCAGTTCGTCCCCCGGCGGTCAGCCCCAGCATTTT. The V and J genes are TRBV28 and TRBJ1-5; D ambiguous. The germline V gene has CDR1 MDHEN and CDR2 SYDVKM. The CDR3 extends over 14 amino acids. With 4 bases removed from V and 6 bases from J, the gap between germline ends came to 13 bases. Full variable domain (rest looked up from reference TRBV28 and TRBJ1-5): DVKVTQSSRYLVKRTGEKVFLECVQDMDHENMFWYRQDPGLGLRLIYFSYDVKMKEKGDIPEGYSVSREKKERFSLILESASTNQTSMYLCASSSSPGGQPQHFGDGTRLSIL.

The rearrangement uses TRBV28 and TRBJ2-5; D is perhaps TRBD2 (7 bases). The germline V gene has CDR1 MDHEN and CDR2 SYDVKM. Deletions cut 5 bases from V and 5 bases from J, with 15 bases between. This CDR3 is 14 amino acids long. The chain's CDR3 is CASSVTQGGETQYF. In DNA, the CDR3 is TGTGCCAGCAGTGTCACACAGGGAGGGGAGACCCAGTACTTC.

J is TRBJ2-2 and V is TRBV29-1, with TRBD2 matching 7 bases. From germline, CDR1 is SQVTM and CDR2 ANQGSEA. With V trimmed by 5 bases and J by 4 bases, 1 base remained unmatched. The CDR3 sequence is 12 residues long. CDR3 in amino acids: CSVWGGTGELFF. CDR3 sequence (DNA): TGCAGCGTTTGGGGGGGCACCGGGGAGCTGTTTTTT.

V gene TRBV5-1 combines with J gene TRBJ2-2; possibly TRBD2 for D (5 bases). The CDR3 is 17 residues long. V was pared by 0 bases and J by 0 bases, with 12 bases between. Germline V CDR1 and CDR2: SGHRS, YFSETQ. CDR3 amino acids: CASSLGYSGANTGELFF. The CDR3, as DNA: TGCGCCAGCAGCTTGGGATACAGCGGAGCGAACACCGGGGAGCTGTTTTTT.